This entry describes one T cell receptor beta chain. Antigen specificity is unknown. Trimming cost V 1 base and J 6 bases; bases outside gene matches: 8. The CDR3 runs to 16 residues. From germline, CDR1 is MGHRA and CDR2 YSYEKL. These data originate in a study of shared clonotypes between healthy human individuals. The overall study: A couple of women and a few men aged 18 to 49 made up the donors. General study results and limits: The rarefaction results pointed to incomplete sorted-subset sequencing despite large depth. It was observed that around 5% of naive CD4 clonotypes were shared across a handful of donors. Apart from blood, nothing was sampled; tissue repertoires likely differ.

The method was immunoSEQ multiplex PCR; TCRdb's version includes in-frame clones alone and lacks a portion of them. Among roughly 1,100,000 clones, roughly 70% were seen once, and the ten largest hold about 1.5%. This TCR was sampled from a man aged 18 to 30 in good health. The chain recombines TRBV4-1 with TRBJ1-5, with 8 bases aligning to TRBD1. Sequenced material: memory CD4+ T cells sorted from blood. Sample subset: CD45RA-negative fraction. This chain's CDR3 is CASSQGSGTGGQPQHF. For the CDR3, the DNA is TGCGCCAGCAGCCAAGGATCCGGGACAGGAGGTCAGCCCCAGCATTTT.